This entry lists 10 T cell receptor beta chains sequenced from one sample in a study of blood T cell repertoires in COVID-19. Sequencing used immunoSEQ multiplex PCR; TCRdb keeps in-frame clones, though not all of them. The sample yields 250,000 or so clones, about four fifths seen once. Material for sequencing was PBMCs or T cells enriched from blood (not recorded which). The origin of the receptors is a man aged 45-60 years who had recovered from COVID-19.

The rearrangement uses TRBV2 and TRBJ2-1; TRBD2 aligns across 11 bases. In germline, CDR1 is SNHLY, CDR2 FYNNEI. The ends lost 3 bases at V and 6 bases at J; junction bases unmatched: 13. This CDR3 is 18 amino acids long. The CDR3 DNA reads TGTGCCAGCAGTGACAGGGTAGCGGGAGGGCCACGGAGCAATGAGCAGTTCTTC. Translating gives CASSDRVAGGPRSNEQFF.

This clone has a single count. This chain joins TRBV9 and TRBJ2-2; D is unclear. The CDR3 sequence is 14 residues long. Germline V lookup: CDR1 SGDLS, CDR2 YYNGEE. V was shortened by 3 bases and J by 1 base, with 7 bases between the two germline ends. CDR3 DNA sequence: TGTGCCAGCAGCGCCTTGCGGAACACCGGGGAGCTGTTTTTT. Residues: CASSALRNTGELFF.

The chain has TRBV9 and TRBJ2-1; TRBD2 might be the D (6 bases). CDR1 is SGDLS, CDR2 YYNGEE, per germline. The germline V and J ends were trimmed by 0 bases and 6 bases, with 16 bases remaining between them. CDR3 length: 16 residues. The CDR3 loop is CASSVDRRDIANEQFF. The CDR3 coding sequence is TGTGCCAGCAGCGTAGATCGGCGGGATATAGCCAATGAGCAGTTCTTC.

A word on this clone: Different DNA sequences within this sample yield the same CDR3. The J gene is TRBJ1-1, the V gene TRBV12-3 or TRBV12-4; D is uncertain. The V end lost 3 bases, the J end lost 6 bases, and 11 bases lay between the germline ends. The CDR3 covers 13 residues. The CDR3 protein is CASSLGGRAEAFF. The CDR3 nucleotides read TGTGCCAGCAGTTTGGGAGGGAGAGCTGAAGCTTTCTTT.

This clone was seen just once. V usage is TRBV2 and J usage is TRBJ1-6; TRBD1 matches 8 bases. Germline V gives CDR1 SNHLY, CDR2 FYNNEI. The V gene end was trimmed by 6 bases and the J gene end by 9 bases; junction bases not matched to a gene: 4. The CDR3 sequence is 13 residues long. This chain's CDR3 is CASRGQVGSPLHF. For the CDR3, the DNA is TGTGCCAGCAGGGGACAGGTCGGTTCACCCCTCCACTTT.

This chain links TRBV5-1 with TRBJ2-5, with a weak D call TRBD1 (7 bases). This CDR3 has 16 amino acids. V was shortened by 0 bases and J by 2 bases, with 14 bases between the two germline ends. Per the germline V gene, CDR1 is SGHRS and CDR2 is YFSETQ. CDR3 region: CASSLAGRGAQETQYF. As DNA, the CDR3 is TGCGCCAGCAGCTTGGCAGGCAGGGGGGCTCAAGAGACCCAGTACTTC.

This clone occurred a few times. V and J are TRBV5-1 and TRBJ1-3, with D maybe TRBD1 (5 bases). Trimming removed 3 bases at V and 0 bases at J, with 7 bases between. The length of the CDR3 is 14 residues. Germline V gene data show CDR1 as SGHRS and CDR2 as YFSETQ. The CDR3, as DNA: TGCGCCAGCAGCTCGGGGGTCTCTGGAAACACCATATATTTT. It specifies CASSSGVSGNTIYF.

CDR3 sequence reads: CASSIAGRVGTEAFF. The CDR3 DNA reads as TGTGCCAGTAGCATCGCAGGCAGGGTTGGGACTGAAGCTTTCTTT. This rearrangement joins TRBV19 to TRBJ1-1; D is possibly TRBD1 (5 bases). The CDR3 extends over 15 amino acids. Deletions cut 6 bases from V and 5 bases from J, with 19 bases between. The germline V gene encodes CDR1 LNHDA and CDR2 SQIVND (reference sequence).

The CDR3 sequence is CASSLLTGRGNTEAFF. CDR3 nucleotides: TGCGCCAGCAGCTTGCTGACAGGGCGTGGGAACACTGAAGCTTTCTTT. V and J are TRBV5-1 and TRBJ1-1; 7 bases map to TRBD1. The CDR3 length is 16 residues. Trimming removed 1 base from V and 1 base from J; junction bases left unmatched: 7. The germline gives CDR1 SGHRS, CDR2 YFSETQ. Based on the CDR3 plus reference TRBV5-1 and TRBJ1-1, the full variable domain is KAGVTQTPRYLIKTRGQQVTLSCSPISGHRSVSWYQQTPGQGLQFLFEYFSETQRNKGNFPGRFSGRQFSNSRSEMNVSTLELGDSALYLCASSLLTGRGNTEAFFGQGTRLTVV.

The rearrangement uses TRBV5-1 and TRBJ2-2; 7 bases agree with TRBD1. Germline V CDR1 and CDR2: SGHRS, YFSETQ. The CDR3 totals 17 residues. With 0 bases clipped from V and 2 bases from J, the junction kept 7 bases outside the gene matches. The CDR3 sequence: CASSLVGQARNTGELFF. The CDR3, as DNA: TGCGCCAGCAGCTTGGTAGGACAGGCCCGAAACACCGGGGAGCTGTTTTTT. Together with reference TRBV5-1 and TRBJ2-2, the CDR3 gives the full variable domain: KAGVTQTPRYLIKTRGQQVTLSCSPISGHRSVSWYQQTPGQGLQFLFEYFSETQRNKGNFPGRFSGRQFSNSRSEMNVSTLELGDSALYLCASSLVGQARNTGELFFGEGSRLTVL.